This T cell receptor beta chain is drawn from a study of control samples from healthy donors and cancer patients. Germline-derived CDR1 and CDR2 are KGHSH and LQKENI. Trimming removed 8 bases from V and 3 bases from J, with 13 bases in between. The CDR3 extends over 14 amino acids. Clones were sequenced by immunoSEQ multiplex PCR, and TCRdb holds only the in-frame ones, with some missing. The table includes 130,000 to 150,000 clones, approximately 92% detected once. Sequencing was carried out using blood. This sequence originates from a man younger than 45 in good health. The chain uses TRBV18 and TRBJ2-2; D is possibly TRBD2 (6 bases). The CDR3 region has the DNA TGTGCCAGCCCGGGACTTGTGGACACCGGGGAGCTGTTTTTT. It specifies CASPGLVDTGELFF.